This is a list of T cell receptor beta chains from one sample in a study of identifying expanded T cells in peripheral blood. The protocol was immunoSEQ multiplex PCR, while the TCRdb copy is restricted to in-frame clones and leaves out a portion. This table holds 95,000 to 150,000 clones, over 65% found once. The sample was blood. The source of these receptors is a person aged 18 to 75 in good health. Both conserved end residues are trimmed from each CDR3. Fields, in order: J gene, clone size, V gene, CDR3 protein. Size is stated for part of the rows, as once, few or many counts, or as a class when the clone is expanded.

>TRBJ2-3|.|TRBV18
ASSPAQRTGRRDTQY
>TRBJ2-7|.|TRBV18
ASSQGGSSYEQY
>TRBJ1-5|.|TRBV30
AWSKGSNQPQH
>TRBJ2-7|.|TRBV5-4
ASSHSGTGEYEQY
>TRBJ1-1|.|TRBV6-1
ASRRDRTEAF
>TRBJ1-6|.|TRBV7-2
ASSLGSSTGGSPLH
>TRBJ2-7|.|TRBV2
ASSDPGTDSYEQY
>TRBJ1-4|.|TRBV13
ASSLQRGAVGGKLF
>TRBJ2-5|.|TRBV7-9
ASSLSEWGKETQY
>TRBJ1-5|.|TRBV2
ASSDLSSRDVGNQPQH
>TRBJ1-1|.|TRBV15
ATSRDMGTSNTEAF
>TRBJ1-3|.|TRBV6-5
ASSRDRGPGNTIY
>TRBJ1-2|.|TRBV30
ASYDRAGGYT
>TRBJ1-5|.|TRBV7-2
ASSLQGSQPQH
>TRBJ2-7|.|TRBV6-5
ASSYQGQRNEQY
>TRBJ2-7|once|TRBV30
AWSVFGPTYEQY
>TRBJ2-2|.|TRBV6-4
ASSPLRQTNTGELF
>TRBJ1-2|.|TRBV6-5
ASSSRDRGRYGYT
>TRBJ2-4|.|TRBV11-3
ASSRTAQTSPY
>TRBJ1-1|.|TRBV6-6
ASSLQGGKAF
>TRBJ1-2|.|TRBV5-4
ASSFQDGGYT
>TRBJ1-6|.|TRBV5-1
ASSSGDGYSYNSPLH
>TRBJ2-5|.|TRBV29-1
SVESGETQY
>TRBJ2-1|.|TRBV30
AWSGGVLVEQF
>TRBJ1-2|once|TRBV7-2
ASSSTDSYGYT
>TRBJ1-2|.|TRBV6-5
ASSYSGTTWNYGYT
>TRBJ2-7|.|TRBV7-2
ASSLGLGAYEQY
>TRBJ1-3|.|TRBV25-1
ASSGVYRETGNTIY
>TRBJ1-5|.|TRBV5-5
ASSLLSGVSNQPQH
>TRBJ2-6|few|TRBV7-6
ASSLNSLISGANVLT
>TRBJ1-5|.|TRBV15
ATSRGQGNQPQH
>TRBJ1-2|few|TRBV5-5
ASSQWTGNGYT
>TRBJ2-3|.|TRBV9
ASSEERGIGTDTQY
>TRBJ1-2|few|TRBV6-5
ASSWRGTYGYT
>TRBJ1-1|.|TRBV6-1
ASFKQENTEAF
>TRBJ2-4|.|TRBV10-2
ASSESGGNIQY
>TRBJ2-6|.|TRBV27
ASSLLQGSGANVLT
>TRBJ2-3|.|TRBV10-1
ASSENTQY
>TRBJ1-1|once|TRBV5-6
ASSSPVGVGAF
>TRBJ2-7|.|TRBV29-1
SGRDSYEQY
>TRBJ1-1|once|TRBV7-9
ASSWGQMNTEAF
>TRBJ2-7|.|TRBV6-5
ASSPHRGSSYEQY
>TRBJ2-1|.|TRBV11-2
ASSSWDKDEQF
>TRBJ2-3|.|TRBV2
ASSGPVARTSTDTQY
>TRBJ1-6|.|TRBV7-2
ASSLASGQGRAYNSPLH